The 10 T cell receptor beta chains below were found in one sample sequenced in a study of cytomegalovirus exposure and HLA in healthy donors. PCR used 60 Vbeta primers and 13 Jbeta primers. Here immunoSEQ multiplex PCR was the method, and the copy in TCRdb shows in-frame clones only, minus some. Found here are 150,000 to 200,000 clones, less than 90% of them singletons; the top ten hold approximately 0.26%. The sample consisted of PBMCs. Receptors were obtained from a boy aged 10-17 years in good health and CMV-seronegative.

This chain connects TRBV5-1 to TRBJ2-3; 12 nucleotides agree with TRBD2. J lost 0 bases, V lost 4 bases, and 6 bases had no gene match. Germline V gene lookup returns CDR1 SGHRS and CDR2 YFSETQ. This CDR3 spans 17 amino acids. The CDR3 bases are TGCGCCAGCAGCGCCCGACTAGCGGGGGTGAGCACAGATACGCAGTATTTT. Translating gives CASSARLAGVSTDTQYF.

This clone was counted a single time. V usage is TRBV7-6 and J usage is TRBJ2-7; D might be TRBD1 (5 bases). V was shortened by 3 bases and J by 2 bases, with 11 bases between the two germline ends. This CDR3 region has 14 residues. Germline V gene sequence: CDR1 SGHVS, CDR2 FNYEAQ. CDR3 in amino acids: CASSFAGSAYEQYF. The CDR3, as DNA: TGTGCCAGCAGCTTTGCAGGGTCGGCCTACGAGCAGTACTTC.

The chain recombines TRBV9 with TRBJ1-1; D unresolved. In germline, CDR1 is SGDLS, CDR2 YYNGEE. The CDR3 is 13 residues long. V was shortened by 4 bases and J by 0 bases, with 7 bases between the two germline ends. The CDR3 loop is CASSSRLNTEAFF. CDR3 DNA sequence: TGTGCCAGCAGCTCCAGATTGAACACTGAAGCTTTCTTT.

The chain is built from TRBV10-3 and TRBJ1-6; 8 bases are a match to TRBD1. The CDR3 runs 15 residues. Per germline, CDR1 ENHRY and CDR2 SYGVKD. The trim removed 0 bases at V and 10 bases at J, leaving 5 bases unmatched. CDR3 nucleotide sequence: TGTGCCATCAGTGAGTCCCAGGGGGCAGGGTCACCCCTCCACTTT. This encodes CAISESQGAGSPLHF.

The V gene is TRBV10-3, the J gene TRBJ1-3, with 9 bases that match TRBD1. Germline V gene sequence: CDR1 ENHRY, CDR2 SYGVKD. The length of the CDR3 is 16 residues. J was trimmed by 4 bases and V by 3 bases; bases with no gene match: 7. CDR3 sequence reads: CAISEPGQGGGNTIYF. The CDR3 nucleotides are TGTGCCATCAGTGAACCGGGACAGGGTGGAGGAAACACCATATATTTT.

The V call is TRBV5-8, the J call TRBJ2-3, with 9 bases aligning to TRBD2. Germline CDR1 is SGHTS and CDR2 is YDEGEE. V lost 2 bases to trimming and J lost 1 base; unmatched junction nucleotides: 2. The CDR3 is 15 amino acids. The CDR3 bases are TGTGCCAGCAGCTTTGAGCGGGGGGGCACAGATACGCAGTATTTT. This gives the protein CASSFERGGTDTQYF.

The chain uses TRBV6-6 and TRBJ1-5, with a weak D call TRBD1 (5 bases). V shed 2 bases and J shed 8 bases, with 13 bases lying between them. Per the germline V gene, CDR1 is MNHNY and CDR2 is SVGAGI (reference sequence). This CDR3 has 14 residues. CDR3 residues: CASSYPSTGEPQHF. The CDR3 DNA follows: TGTGCCAGCAGTTACCCGAGCACGGGGGAGCCCCAGCATTTT.

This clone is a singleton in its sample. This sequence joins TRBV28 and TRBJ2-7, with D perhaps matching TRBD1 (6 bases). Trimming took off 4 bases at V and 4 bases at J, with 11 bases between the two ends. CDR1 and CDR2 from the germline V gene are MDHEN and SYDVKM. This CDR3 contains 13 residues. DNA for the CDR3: TGTGCCAGCAGTTCTATCGGACAGTACGAGCAGTACTTC. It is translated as CASSSIGQYEQYF.

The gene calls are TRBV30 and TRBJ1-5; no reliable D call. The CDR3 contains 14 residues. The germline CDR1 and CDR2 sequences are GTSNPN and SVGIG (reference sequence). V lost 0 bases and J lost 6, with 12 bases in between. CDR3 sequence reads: CAWSVQGGLQPQHF. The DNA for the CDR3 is TGTGCCTGGAGTGTACAAGGCGGCCTTCAGCCCCAGCATTTT.

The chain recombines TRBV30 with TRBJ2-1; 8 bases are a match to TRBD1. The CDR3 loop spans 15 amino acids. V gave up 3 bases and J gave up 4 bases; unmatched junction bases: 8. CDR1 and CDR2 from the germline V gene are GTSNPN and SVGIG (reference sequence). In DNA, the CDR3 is TGTGCCTGGAGCGTAGGACAGGGCGATTACAATGAGCAGTTCTTC. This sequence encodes CAWSVGQGDYNEQFF.